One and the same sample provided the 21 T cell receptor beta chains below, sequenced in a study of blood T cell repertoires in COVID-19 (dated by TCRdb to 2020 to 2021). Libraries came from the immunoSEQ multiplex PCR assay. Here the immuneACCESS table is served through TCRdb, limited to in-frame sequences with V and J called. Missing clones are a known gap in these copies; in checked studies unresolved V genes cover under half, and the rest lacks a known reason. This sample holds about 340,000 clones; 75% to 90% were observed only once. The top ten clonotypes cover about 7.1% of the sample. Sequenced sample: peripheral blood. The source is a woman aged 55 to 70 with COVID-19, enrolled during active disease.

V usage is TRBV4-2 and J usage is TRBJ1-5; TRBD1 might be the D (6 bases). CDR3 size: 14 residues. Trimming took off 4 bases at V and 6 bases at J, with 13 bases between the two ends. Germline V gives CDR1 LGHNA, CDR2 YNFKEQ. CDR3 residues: CASSPTLTGQPQHF. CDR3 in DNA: TGTGCCAGCAGCCCGACATTGACAGGTCAGCCCCAGCATTTT.

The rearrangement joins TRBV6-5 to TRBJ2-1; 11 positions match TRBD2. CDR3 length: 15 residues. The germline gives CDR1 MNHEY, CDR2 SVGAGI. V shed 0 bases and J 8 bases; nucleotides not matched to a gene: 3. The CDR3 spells CASSYSGLAGDEQFF. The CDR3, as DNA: TGTGCCAGCAGTTACTCCGGACTAGCGGGCGATGAGCAGTTCTTC.

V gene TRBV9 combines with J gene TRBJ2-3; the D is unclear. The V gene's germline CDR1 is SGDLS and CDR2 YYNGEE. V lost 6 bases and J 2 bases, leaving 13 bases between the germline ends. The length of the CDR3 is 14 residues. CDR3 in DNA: TGTGCCAGCAATCCTAGGCCTCACACAGATACGCAGTATTTT. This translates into CASNPRPHTDTQYF.

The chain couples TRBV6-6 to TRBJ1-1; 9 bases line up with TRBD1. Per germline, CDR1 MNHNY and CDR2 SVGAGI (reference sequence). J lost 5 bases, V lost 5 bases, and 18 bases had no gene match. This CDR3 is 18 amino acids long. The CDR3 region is CASSLSPDRGFGWTEAFF. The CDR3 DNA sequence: TGTGCCAGCAGTCTCTCCCCGGACAGGGGATTCGGTTGGACTGAAGCTTTCTTT.

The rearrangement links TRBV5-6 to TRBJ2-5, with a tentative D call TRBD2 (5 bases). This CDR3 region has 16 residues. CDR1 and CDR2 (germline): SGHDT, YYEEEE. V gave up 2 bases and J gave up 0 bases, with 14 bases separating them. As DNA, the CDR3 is TGTGCCAGCAGCTTTCCCTTCGGGGAAAACCAAGAGACCCAGTACTTC. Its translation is CASSFPFGENQETQYF.

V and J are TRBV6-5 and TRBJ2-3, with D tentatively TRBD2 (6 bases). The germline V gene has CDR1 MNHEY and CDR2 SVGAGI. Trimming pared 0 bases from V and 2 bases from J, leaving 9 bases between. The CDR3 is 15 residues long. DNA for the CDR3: TGTGCCAGCAGTTACTCAGCGGGTGCCACAGATACGCAGTATTTT. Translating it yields CASSYSAGATDTQYF.

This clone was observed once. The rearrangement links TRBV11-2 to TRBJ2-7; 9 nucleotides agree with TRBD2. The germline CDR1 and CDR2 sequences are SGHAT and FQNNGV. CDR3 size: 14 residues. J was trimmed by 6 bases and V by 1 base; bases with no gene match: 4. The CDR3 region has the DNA TGTGCCAGCAGCTTAGGGACTAGCGTCGGCGAGCAGTACTTC. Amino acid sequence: CASSLGTSVGEQYF.

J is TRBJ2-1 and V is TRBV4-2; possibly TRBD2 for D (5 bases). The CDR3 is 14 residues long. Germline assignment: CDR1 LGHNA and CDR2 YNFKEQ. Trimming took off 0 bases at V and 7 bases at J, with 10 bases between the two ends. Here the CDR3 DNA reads TGTGCCAGCAGCCAAGAAGGACGAGGGAATGAGCAGTTCTTC. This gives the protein CASSQEGRGNEQFF.

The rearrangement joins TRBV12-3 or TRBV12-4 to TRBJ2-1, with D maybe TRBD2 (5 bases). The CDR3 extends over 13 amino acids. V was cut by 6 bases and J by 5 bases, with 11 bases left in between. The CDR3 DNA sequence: TGTGCCAGCAGCTCTGACTACCACAATGAGCAGTTCTTC. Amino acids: CASSSDYHNEQFF.

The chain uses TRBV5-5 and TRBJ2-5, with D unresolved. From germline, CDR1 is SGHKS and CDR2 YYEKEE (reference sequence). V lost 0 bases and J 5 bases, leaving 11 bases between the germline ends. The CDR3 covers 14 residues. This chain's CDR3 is CASSLGLQSETQYF. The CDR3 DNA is TGTGCCAGCAGCTTGGGGCTTCAGTCGGAGACCCAGTACTTC.

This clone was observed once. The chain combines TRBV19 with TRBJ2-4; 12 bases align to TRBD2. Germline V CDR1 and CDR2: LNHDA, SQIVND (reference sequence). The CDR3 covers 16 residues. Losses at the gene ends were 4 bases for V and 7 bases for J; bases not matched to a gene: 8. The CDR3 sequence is CASSTRLAGARNIQYF. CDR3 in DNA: TGTGCCAGTAGTACCCGACTAGCGGGGGCCAGGAACATTCAGTACTTC.

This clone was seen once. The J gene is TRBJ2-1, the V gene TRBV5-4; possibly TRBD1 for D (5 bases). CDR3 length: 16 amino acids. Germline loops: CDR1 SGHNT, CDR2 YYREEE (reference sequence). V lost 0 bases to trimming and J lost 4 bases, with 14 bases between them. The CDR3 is CASSLGSGMGYNEQFF. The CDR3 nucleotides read TGTGCCAGCAGCTTGGGGTCAGGGATGGGTTACAATGAGCAGTTCTTC. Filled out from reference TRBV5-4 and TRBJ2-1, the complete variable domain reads ETGVTQSPTHLIKTRGQQVTLRCSSQSGHNTVSWYQQALGQGPQFIFQYYREEENGRGNFPPRFSGLQFPNYSSELNVNALELDDSALYLCASSLGSGMGYNEQFFGPGTRLTVL.

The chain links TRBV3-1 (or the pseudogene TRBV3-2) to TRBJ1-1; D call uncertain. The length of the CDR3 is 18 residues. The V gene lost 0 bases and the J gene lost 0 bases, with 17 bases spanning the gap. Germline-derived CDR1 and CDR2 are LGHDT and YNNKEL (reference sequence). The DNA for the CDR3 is TGTGCCAGCAGCCAAGATCTAGGAGGAGGTATGATGAACACTGAAGCTTTCTTT. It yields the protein CASSQDLGGGMMNTEAFF.

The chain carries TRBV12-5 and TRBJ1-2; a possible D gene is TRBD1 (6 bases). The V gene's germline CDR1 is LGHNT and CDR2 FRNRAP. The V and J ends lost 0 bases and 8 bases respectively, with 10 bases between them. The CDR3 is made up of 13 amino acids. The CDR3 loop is CASGLVTGGGYTF. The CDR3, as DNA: TGTGCTAGTGGTTTGGTGACAGGCGGGGGCTACACCTTC.

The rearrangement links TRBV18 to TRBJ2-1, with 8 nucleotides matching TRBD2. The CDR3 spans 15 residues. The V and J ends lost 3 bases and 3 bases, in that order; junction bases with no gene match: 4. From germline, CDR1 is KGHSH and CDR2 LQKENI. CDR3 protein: CASSPLSGGYNEQFF. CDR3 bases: TGTGCCAGCTCACCGCTAAGCGGGGGCTACAATGAGCAGTTCTTC.

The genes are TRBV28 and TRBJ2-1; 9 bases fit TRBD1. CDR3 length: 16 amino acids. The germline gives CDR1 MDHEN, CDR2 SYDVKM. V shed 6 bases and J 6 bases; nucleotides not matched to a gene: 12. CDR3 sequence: CASRDTGTGFLNEQFF. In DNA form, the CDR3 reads TGTGCCAGCAGGGATACCGGGACAGGGTTCCTCAATGAGCAGTTCTTC.

CDR3 DNA: TGTGCCAGCTCACCGCCAGGGGTGAGCTACGAGCAGTACTTC. It yields the protein CASSPPGVSYEQYF. The J gene is TRBJ2-7, the V gene TRBV18, with a possible D match to TRBD1 (6 bases). CDR3 length: 14 residues. The germline V gene has CDR1 KGHSH and CDR2 LQKENI. Trimming removed 3 bases from V and 3 bases from J, with 12 bases in between.

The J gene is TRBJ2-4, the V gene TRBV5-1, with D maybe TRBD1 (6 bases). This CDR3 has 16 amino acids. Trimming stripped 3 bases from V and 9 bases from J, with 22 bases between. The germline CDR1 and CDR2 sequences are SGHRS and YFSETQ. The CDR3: CASSSLQGLGESIQYF. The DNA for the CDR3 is TGCGCCAGCAGCTCACTACAGGGTTTGGGGGAAAGCATTCAGTACTTC. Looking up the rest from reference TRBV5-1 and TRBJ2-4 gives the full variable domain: KAGVTQTPRYLIKTRGQQVTLSCSPISGHRSVSWYQQTPGQGLQFLFEYFSETQRNKGNFPGRFSGRQFSNSRSEMNVSTLELGDSALYLCASSSLQGLGESIQYFGAGTRLSVL.

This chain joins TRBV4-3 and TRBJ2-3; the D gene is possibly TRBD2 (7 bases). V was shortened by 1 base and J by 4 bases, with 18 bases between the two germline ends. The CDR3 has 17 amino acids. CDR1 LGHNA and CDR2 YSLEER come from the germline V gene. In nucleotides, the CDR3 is TGCGCCAGCAGCCAAGGATTAGGGGGGGGGCGGCCAGATACGCAGTATTTT. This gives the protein CASSQGLGGGRPDTQYF.

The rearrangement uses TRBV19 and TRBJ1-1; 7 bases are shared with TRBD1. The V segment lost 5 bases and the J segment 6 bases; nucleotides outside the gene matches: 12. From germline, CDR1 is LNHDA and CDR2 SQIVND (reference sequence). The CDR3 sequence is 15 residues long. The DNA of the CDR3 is TGTGCCAGTAGTCTCGAACACAGGGGTGGAGCTGAAGCTTTCTTT. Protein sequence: CASSLEHRGGAEAFF.

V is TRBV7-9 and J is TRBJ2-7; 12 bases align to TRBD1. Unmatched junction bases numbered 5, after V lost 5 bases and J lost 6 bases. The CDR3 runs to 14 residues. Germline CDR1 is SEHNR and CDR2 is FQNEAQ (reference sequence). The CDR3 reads CASSPGTGGSEQYF. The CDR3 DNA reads TGTGCCAGCAGCCCCGGGACAGGGGGCTCCGAGCAGTACTTC.